The 7 T cell receptor beta chains reported below all come from one sample, sequenced in a study of cytomegalovirus exposure and HLA in healthy donors. The primer mix had 60 Vbeta and 13 Jbeta primers. Repertoires were generated with immunoSEQ multiplex PCR, while TCRdb's copy carries only in-frame clones and drops some. The table includes about 93,000 clones, around 73% detected once. The sequencing input was PBMCs. The receptor set was obtained from a woman in her thirties or forties in good health and CMV-seronegative.

The chain is built from TRBV28 and TRBJ2-7; unclear D gene. This CDR3 comprises 14 residues. Trimming left V 1 base short and J 9 bases short, with 16 bases between. CDR1 is MDHEN, CDR2 SYDVKM, per germline. This CDR3 is CASSLSATPLRQYF. For the CDR3, the DNA is TGTGCCAGCAGTTTATCCGCCACCCCCCTCAGGCAGTACTTC. The entire variable domain, with the rest obtained from reference TRBV28 and TRBJ2-7, is as follows: DVKVTQSSRYLVKRTGEKVFLECVQDMDHENMFWYRQDPGLGLRLIYFSYDVKMKEKGDIPEGYSVSREKKERFSLILESASTNQTSMYLCASSLSATPLRQYFGPGTRLTVT.

This clone was detected a few times. V is TRBV28 and J is TRBJ2-2; 7 nucleotides match TRBD1. The J segment lost 4 bases and the V segment lost 4 bases, leaving 15 bases of the junction unmatched. The CDR3 runs 18 residues. Germline V lookup: CDR1 MDHEN, CDR2 SYDVKM. In DNA form, the CDR3 reads TGTGCCAGCAGTTCACCCGACAGGGCGCGAATTGGCACCGGGGAGCTGTTTTTT. Translated, it gives CASSSPDRARIGTGELFF.

The chain couples TRBV25-1 to TRBJ2-7; possible D gene TRBD1, 6 bases. Germline values: CDR1 MGHDK, CDR2 SYGVNS. This CDR3 contains 15 residues. V was clipped by 5 bases and J by 1 base, with 15 bases between them. The CDR3 region is CASSPPGRGSYEQYF. The CDR3 bases are TGTGCCAGCAGTCCCCCGGGAAGGGGGTCCTACGAGCAGTACTTC.

This chain connects TRBV11-2 to TRBJ2-5; TRBD1 matches at 9 bases. Germline CDR1 reads SGHAT; CDR2 reads FQNNGV. V lost 5 bases, J lost 4 bases, and 11 bases stayed unmatched. This CDR3 region has 16 residues. CDR3 coding DNA: TGTGCCAGCAGCATCCCGACAGGGGGTACGCTAGAGACCCAGTACTTC. It codes for CASSIPTGGTLETQYF.

This sequence joins TRBV11-2 and TRBJ2-7, with TRBD1 as a possible D gene (5 bases). The CDR3 is made up of 15 amino acids. Germline V gene data show CDR1 as SGHAT and CDR2 as FQNNGV. Trimming pared 0 bases from V and 4 bases from J, leaving 13 bases between. The chain's CDR3 is CASSLDRTRFYEQYF. The DNA for the CDR3 is TGTGCCAGCAGCTTAGATCGGACACGCTTTTACGAGCAGTACTTC.

The chain has TRBV7-2 and TRBJ1-2, with TRBD1 as a possible D gene (6 bases). This CDR3 is built from 15 residues. CDR1 is SGHTA, CDR2 FQGNSA, per germline. Trimming cost V 5 bases and J 8 bases, with 21 bases left between them. Here the CDR3 DNA reads TGTGCCAGCAGCCCCGGCGGGGGCAGGGGCTTAGGCTACACCTTC. This translates into CASSPGGGRGLGYTF.

This clone appeared once. The V call is TRBV7-6, the J call TRBJ2-7; 10 nucleotides match TRBD2. V lost 2 bases, J lost 2 bases, and 3 bases stayed unmatched. CDR1 is SGHVS and CDR2 is FNYEAQ in the germline V gene. This CDR3 comprises 15 residues. The CDR3 DNA sequence: TGTGCCAGCAGCTTAAGGACTAGCGGAACCTACGAGCAGTACTTC. Translation: CASSLRTSGTYEQYF.